Below, 10 T cell receptor beta chains from the same sample are listed, as sequenced in a study of shared clonotypes between healthy human individuals. TCRdb's table, derived via immunoSEQ multiplex PCR, lists solely in-frame clones and lacks some. The data contain 2 million to 2.5 million clones, almost 96% of them singletons. The specimen was naive CD4+ T cells sorted from blood. Noted subset: CD45RA+ positively selected. Receptors were obtained from a man younger than 35 in good health.

The genes are TRBV12-5 and TRBJ1-5; D is undetermined. The CDR3 consists of 14 residues. Germline V gives CDR1 LGHNT, CDR2 FRNRAP. The V gene lost 6 bases and the J gene lost 0 bases, with 9 bases spanning the gap. In DNA, the CDR3 is TGTGCTAGTGGGTCGAGGAGTAGCAATCAGCCCCAGCATTTT. Translated, it gives CASGSRSSNQPQHF.

Note on this clone: The same CDR3 arises from other DNA sequences in this sample as well. The genes are TRBV2 and TRBJ2-5, with TRBD1 matching 8 bases. The junction had 3 bases not matched to a gene; V was cut back by 5 bases and J by 4 bases. The CDR3 has 13 residues. CDR1 is SNHLY, CDR2 FYNNEI, per germline. The CDR3 here is CASSSGGPETQYF. The CDR3, as DNA: TGTGCCAGCAGTTCAGGGGGCCCAGAGACCCAGTACTTC.

The chain links TRBV6-5 to TRBJ1-2; D possibly corresponds to TRBD1 (5 bases). V gave up 4 bases and J gave up 8 bases, with 11 bases separating them. Germline loops: CDR1 MNHEY, CDR2 SVGAGI. This CDR3 is built from 12 residues. CDR3 in amino acids: CASSFDRSGYTF. The CDR3 DNA follows: TGTGCCAGCAGTTTCGACAGAAGCGGCTACACCTTC.

The chain is built from TRBV7-2 and TRBJ1-6; D is perhaps TRBD1 (6 bases). The CDR3 length is 15 residues. Per germline, CDR1 SGHTA and CDR2 FQGNSA. Deletions cut 1 base from V and 10 bases from J, with 14 bases between. The CDR3 bases are TGTGCCAGCAGCTTAGGGAGGCGGGGGGGCTCACCCCTCCACTTT. Protein product: CASSLGRRGGSPLHF. The variable domain in full, with the rest retrieved from reference TRBV7-2 and TRBJ1-6, is GAGVSQSPSNKVTEKGKDVELRCDPISGHTALYWYRQSLGQGLEFLIYFQGNSAPDKSGLPSDRFSAERTGGSVSTLTIQRTQQEDSAVYLCASSLGRRGGSPLHFGNGTRLTVT.

The chain combines TRBV19 with TRBJ2-7; the match to TRBD2 covers 11 bases. This CDR3 contains 18 residues. The junction had 19 bases not matched to a gene; V was cut back by 3 bases and J by 9 bases. The V gene's germline CDR1 is LNHDA and CDR2 SQIVND (reference sequence). CDR3 nucleotide sequence: TGTGCCAGTAGTATCACGCCGACACTAGCGGGAGTGAGCATATGGCAGTACTTC. Its protein is CASSITPTLAGVSIWQYF.

The chain uses TRBV6-5 and TRBJ2-1; no clear D. CDR1 MNHEY and CDR2 SVGAGI come from the germline V gene. V shed 7 bases and J shed 7 bases, with 8 bases lying between them. There are 11 residues in the CDR3. This CDR3 is CASKIRNEQFF. The CDR3 DNA sequence: TGTGCCAGCAAAATAAGGAATGAGCAGTTCTTC.

The J gene is TRBJ2-1, the V gene TRBV5-1; D possibly matches TRBD1 or TRBD2 (5 bases each). V dropped 4 bases and J dropped 4 bases, with 12 bases sitting between them. The CDR3 is 14 residues long. The germline CDR1 and CDR2 sequences are SGHRS and YFSETQ. CDR3 region: CASSTGTVYNEQFF. CDR3 sequence (DNA): TGCGCCAGCAGCACGGGGACGGTGTACAATGAGCAGTTCTTC.

The chain couples TRBV7-9 to TRBJ1-4; TRBD1 aligns across 8 bases. Per the germline V gene, CDR1 is SEHNR and CDR2 is FQNEAQ (reference sequence). There are 15 residues in the CDR3. The ends lost 5 bases at V and 6 bases at J; junction bases unmatched: 8. The CDR3 nucleotides read TGTGCCAGCAGCCCGGGACAGGTCGTTCATGAAAAACTGTTTTTT. Its translation: CASSPGQVVHEKLFF.

Of note for this clone: Distinct nucleotide sequences in the sample also encode this CDR3. J is TRBJ2-2 and V is TRBV30; D gene unclear. The ends were cut back, 3 bases at V and 3 bases at J, with 5 bases in the middle. The CDR3 is 12 residues long. Germline V gene data show CDR1 as GTSNPN and CDR2 as SVGIG (reference sequence). CDR3 in amino acids: CAWSLDTGELFF. For the CDR3, the DNA is TGTGCCTGGAGCTTGGACACCGGGGAGCTGTTTTTT.

The chain uses TRBV2 and TRBJ1-5; D is ambiguous. The V end lost 5 bases, the J end lost 5 bases, and 7 bases lay between the germline ends. Germline lookup yields CDR1 SNHLY and CDR2 FYNNEI. The CDR3 extends over 12 amino acids. This CDR3 is CASSPTYQPQHF. DNA for the CDR3: TGTGCCAGCAGTCCCACTTATCAGCCCCAGCATTTT.